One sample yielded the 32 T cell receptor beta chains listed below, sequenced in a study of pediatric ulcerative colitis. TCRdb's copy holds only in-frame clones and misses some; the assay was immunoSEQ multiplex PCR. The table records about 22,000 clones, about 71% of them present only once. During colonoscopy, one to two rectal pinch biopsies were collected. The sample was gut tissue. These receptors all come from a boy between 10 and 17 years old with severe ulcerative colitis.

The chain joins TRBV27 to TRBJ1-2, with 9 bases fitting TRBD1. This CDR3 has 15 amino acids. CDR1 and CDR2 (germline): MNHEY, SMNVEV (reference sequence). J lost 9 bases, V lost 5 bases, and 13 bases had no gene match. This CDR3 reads CASSLSGTGFRSYTF. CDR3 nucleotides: TGTGCCAGCAGTCTTTCCGGGACAGGGTTTAGAAGCTACACCTTC.

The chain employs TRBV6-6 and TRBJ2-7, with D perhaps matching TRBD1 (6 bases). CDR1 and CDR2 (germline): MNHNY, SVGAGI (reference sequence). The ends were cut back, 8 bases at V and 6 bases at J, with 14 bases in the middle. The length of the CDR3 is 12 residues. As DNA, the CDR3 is TGTGCCAGCCGAAAACAGGGTACCGAGCAGTACTTC. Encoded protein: CASRKQGTEQYF.

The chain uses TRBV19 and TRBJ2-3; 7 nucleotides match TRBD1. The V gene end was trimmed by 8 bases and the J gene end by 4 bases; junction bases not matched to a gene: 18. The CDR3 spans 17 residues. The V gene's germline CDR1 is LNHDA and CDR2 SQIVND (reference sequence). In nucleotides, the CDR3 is TGTGCCAGTGCAGTGACAGGGCGACCATCGAGGGCAGATACGCAGTATTTT. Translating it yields CASAVTGRPSRADTQYF.

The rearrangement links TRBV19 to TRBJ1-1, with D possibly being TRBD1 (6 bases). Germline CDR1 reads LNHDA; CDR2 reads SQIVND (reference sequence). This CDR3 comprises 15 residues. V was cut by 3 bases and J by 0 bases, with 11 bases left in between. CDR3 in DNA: TGTGCCAGTAGTATCCGGGACACCGTGAACACTGAAGCTTTCTTT. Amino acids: CASSIRDTVNTEAFF.

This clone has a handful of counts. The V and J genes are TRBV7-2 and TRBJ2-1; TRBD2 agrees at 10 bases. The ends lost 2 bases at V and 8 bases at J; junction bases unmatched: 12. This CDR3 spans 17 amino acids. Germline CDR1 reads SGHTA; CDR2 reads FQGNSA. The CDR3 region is CASSLRTSGYIEDEQFF. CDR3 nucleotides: TGTGCCAGCAGCTTAAGGACTAGCGGCTACATCGAGGATGAGCAGTTCTTC.

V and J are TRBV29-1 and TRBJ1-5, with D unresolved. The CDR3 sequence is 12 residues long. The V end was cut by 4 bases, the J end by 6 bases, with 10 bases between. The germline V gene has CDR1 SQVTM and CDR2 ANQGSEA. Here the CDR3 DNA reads TGCAGCGTTGCAGTTGAGGGTCAGCCCCAGCATTTT. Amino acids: CSVAVEGQPQHF.

The CDR3: CASSVRTENTEAFF. In DNA, the CDR3 is TGTGCCAGCAGCGTGCGGACAGAAAACACTGAAGCTTTCTTT. The chain has TRBV7-8 and TRBJ1-1; perhaps TRBD1 as D (6 bases). The germline CDR1 and CDR2 sequences are SGHVS and FQNEAQ. The CDR3 sequence is 14 residues long. Between the trimmed V and J ends, which lost 5 bases and 2 bases, there was a span of 12 bases. Looking up the rest from reference TRBV7-8 and TRBJ1-1 gives the full variable domain: GAGVSQSPRYKVAKRGQDVALRCDPISGHVSLFWYQQALGQGPEFLTYFQNEAQLDKSGLPSDRFFAERPEGSVSTLKIQRTQQEDSAVYLCASSVRTENTEAFFGQGTRLTVV.

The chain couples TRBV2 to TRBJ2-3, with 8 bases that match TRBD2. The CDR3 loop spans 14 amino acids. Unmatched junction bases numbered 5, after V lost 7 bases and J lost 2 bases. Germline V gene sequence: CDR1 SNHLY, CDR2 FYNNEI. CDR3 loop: CASKSGRDTDTQYF. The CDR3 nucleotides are TGTGCCAGCAAGTCCGGGAGGGACACAGATACGCAGTATTTT.

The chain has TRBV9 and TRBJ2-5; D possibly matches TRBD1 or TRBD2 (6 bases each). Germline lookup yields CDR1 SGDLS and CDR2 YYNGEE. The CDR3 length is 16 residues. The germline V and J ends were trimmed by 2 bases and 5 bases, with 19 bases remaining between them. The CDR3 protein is CASSVRGMGAVETQYF. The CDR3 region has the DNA TGTGCCAGCAGCGTCCGGGGGATGGGGGCCGTGGAGACCCAGTACTTC.

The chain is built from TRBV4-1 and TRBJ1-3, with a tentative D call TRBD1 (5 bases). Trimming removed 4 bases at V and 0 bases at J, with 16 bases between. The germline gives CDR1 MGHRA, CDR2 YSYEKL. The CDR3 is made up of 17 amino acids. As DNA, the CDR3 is TGCGCCAGCAGCCGAGCCCTAACACAGGACTCTGGAAACACCATATATTTT. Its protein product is CASSRALTQDSGNTIYF.

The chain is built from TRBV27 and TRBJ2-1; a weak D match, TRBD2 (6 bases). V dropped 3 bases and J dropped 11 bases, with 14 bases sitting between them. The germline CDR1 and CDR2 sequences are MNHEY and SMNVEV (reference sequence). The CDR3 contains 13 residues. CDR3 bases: TGTGCCAGCAGTTTGGACTATCCATCCCAGCAGTTCTTC. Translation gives CASSLDYPSQQFF.

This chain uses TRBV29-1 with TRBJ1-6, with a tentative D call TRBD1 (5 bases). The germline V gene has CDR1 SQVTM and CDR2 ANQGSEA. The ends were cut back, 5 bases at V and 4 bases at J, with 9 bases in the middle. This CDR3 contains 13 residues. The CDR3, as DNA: TGCAGCGTTAGTCCAGGGTATAATTCACCCCTCCACTTT. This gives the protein CSVSPGYNSPLHF.

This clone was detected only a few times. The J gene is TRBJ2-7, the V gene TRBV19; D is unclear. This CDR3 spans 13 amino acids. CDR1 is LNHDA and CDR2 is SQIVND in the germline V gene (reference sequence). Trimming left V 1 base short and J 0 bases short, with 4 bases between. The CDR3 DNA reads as TGTGCCAGTAGTATAGCCAGCTCCTACGAGCAGTACTTC. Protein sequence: CASSIASSYEQYF.

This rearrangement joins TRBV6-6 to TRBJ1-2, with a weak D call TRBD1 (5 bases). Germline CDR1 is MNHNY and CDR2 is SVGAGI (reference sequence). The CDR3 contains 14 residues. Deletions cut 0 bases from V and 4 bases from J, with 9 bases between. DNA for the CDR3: TGTGCCAGCAGTTACTCGAAGGGGATCTATGGCTACACCTTC. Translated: CASSYSKGIYGYTF.

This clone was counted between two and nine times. The CDR3 bases are TGTGCCAGCAGCTTAGCGGTAGGGAGTGGGACAGATACGCAGTATTTT. The encoded protein is CASSLAVGSGTDTQYF. The V gene is TRBV7-2, the J gene TRBJ2-3; tentative D call: TRBD2 (5 bases). The ends were cut back, 0 bases at V and 3 bases at J, with 13 bases in the middle. This CDR3 region has 16 residues. Germline V gene data show CDR1 as SGHTA and CDR2 as FQGNSA. Together with reference TRBV7-2 and TRBJ2-3, the CDR3 gives the full variable domain: GAGVSQSPSNKVTEKGKDVELRCDPISGHTALYWYRQSLGQGLEFLIYFQGNSAPDKSGLPSDRFSAERTGGSVSTLTIQRTQQEDSAVYLCASSLAVGSGTDTQYFGPGTRLTVL.

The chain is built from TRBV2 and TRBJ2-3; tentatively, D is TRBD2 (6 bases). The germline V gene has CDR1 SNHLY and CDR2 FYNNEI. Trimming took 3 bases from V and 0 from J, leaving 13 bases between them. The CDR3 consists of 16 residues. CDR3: CASSDLHSGSTDTQYF. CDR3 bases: TGTGCCAGCAGTGATTTACATAGCGGAAGCACAGATACGCAGTATTTT.

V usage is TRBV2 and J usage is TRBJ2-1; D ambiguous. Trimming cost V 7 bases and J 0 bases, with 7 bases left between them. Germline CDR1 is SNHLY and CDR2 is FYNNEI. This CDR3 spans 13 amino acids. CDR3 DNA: TGTGCCAGCACTGCTAGCTCCTACAATGAGCAGTTCTTC. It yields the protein CASTASSYNEQFF.

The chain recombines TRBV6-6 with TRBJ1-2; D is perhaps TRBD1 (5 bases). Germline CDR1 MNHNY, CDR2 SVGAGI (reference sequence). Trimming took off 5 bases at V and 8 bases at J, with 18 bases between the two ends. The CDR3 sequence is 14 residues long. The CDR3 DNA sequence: TGTGCCAGCAGTAAGGACACGGGGTGGTGGGGCTACACCTTC. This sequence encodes CASSKDTGWWGYTF.

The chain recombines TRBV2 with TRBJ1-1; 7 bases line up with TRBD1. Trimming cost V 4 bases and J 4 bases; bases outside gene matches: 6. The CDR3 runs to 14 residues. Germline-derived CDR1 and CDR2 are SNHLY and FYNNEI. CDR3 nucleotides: TGTGCCAGCAGTGTTAGGGGGCGCGTCACTGAAGCTTTCTTT. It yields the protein CASSVRGRVTEAFF. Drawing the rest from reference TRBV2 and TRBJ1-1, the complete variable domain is EPEVTQTPSHQVTQMGQEVILRCVPISNHLYFYWYRQILGQKVEFLVSFYNNEISEKSEIFDDQFSVERPDGSNFTLKIRSTKLEDSAMYFCASSVRGRVTEAFFGQGTRLTVV.

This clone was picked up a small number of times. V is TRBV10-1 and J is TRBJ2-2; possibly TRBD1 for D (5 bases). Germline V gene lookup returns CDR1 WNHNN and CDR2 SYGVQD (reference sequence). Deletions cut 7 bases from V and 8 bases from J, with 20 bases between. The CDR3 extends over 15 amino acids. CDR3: CASTPEQGMGGELFF. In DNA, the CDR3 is TGCGCCAGCACCCCGGAGCAGGGTATGGGGGGGGAGCTGTTTTTT.

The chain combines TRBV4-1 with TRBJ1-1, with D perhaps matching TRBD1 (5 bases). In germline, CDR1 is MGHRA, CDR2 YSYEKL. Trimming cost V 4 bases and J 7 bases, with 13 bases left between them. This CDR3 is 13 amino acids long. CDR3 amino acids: CASSPPGGVEAFF. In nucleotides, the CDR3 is TGCGCCAGCAGCCCGCCCGGGGGGGTTGAAGCTTTCTTT.

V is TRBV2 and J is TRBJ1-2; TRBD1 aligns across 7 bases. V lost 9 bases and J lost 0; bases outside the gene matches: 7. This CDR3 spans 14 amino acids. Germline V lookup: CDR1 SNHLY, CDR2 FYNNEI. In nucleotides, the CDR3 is TGTGCCAGTACAAGACAGGGACCTAACTATGGCTACACCTTC. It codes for CASTRQGPNYGYTF.

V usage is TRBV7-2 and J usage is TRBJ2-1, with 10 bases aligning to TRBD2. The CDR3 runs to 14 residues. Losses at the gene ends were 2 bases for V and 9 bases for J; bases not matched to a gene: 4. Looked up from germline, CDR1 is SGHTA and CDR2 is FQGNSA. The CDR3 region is CASSLSGGATEQFF. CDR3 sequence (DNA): TGTGCCAGCAGCTTAAGCGGGGGGGCCACTGAGCAGTTCTTC. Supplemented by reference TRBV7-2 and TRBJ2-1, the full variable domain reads GAGVSQSPSNKVTEKGKDVELRCDPISGHTALYWYRQSLGQGLEFLIYFQGNSAPDKSGLPSDRFSAERTGGSVSTLTIQRTQQEDSAVYLCASSLSGGATEQFFGPGTRLTVL.

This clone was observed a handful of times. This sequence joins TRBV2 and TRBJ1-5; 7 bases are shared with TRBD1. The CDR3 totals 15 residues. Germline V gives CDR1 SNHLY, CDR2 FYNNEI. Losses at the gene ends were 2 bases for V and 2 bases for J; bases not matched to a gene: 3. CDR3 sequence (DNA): TGTGCCAGCAGTGAACAGGGGGTCGGCAATCAGCCCCAGCATTTT. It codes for CASSEQGVGNQPQHF. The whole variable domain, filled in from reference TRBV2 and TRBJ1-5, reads EPEVTQTPSHQVTQMGQEVILRCVPISNHLYFYWYRQILGQKVEFLVSFYNNEISEKSEIFDDQFSVERPDGSNFTLKIRSTKLEDSAMYFCASSEQGVGNQPQHFGDGTRLSIL.

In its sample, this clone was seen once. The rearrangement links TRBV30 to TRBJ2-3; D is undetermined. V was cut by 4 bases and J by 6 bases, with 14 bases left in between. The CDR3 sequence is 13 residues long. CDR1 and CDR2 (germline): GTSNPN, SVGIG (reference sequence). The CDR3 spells CAWTLDLTDTQYF. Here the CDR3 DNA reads TGTGCCTGGACACTTGACCTTACTGATACGCAGTATTTT. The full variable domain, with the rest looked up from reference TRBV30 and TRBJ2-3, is SQTIHQWPATLVQPVGSPLSLECTVEGTSNPNLYWYRQAAGRGLQLLFYSVGIGQISSEVPQNLSASRPQDRQFILSSKKLLLSDSGFYLCAWTLDLTDTQYFGPGTRLTVL.

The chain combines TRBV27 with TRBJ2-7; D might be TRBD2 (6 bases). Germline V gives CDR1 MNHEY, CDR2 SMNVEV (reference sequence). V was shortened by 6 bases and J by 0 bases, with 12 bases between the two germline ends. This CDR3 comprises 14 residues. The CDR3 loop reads CASRRGTDSYEQYF. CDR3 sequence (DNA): TGTGCCAGCAGGCGAGGGACTGACTCCTACGAGCAGTACTTC.

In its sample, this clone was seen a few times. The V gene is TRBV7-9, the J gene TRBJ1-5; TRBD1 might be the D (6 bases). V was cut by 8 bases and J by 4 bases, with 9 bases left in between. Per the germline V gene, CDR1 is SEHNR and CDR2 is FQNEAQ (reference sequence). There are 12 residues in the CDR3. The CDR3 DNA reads TGTGCCAGCCACAGGGATAATCAGCCCCAGCATTTT. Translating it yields CASHRDNQPQHF.

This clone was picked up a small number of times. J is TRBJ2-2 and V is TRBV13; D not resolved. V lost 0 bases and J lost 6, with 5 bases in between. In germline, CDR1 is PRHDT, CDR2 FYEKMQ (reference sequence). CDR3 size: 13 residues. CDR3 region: CASSLGGPGELFF. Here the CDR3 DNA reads TGTGCCAGCAGCTTAGGTGGCCCCGGGGAGCTGTTTTTT.

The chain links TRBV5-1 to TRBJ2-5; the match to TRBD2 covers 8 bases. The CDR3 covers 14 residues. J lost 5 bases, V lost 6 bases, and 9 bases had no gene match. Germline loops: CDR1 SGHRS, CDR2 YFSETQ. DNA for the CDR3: TGCGCCAGCACCTGGCGGGGGGCCGAGGAGACCCAGTACTTC. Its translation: CASTWRGAEETQYF.

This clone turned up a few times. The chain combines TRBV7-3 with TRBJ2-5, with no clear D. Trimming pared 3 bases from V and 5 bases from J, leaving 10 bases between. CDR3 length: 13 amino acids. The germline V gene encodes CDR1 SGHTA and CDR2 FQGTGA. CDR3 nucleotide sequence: TGTGCCAGCAGCTTTCGACGATCGGAGACCCAGTACTTC. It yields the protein CASSFRRSETQYF.

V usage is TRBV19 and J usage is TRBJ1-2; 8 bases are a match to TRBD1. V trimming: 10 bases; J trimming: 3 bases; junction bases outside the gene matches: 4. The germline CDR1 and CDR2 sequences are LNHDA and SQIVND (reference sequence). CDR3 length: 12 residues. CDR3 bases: TGTGCCACGACGGACAGGGACTATGGCTACACCTTC. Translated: CATTDRDYGYTF.

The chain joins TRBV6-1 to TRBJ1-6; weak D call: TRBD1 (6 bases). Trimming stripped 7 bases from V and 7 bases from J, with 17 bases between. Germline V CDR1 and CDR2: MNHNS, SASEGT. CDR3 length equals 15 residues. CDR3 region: CASTPPGRGNSPLHF. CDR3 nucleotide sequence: TGTGCCAGCACCCCCCCTGGGAGGGGGAATTCACCCCTCCACTTT.